Below are 32 T cell receptor beta chains sequenced from a single sample in a study of blood T cell repertoires in COVID-19 (dated by TCRdb to 2018 to 2021). The library was produced with the immunoSEQ multiplex PCR assay. The table comes from immuneACCESS by way of TCRdb, which keeps in-frame sequences with V and J called. Part of the clones is missing from these tables; in studies checked, under half for an unresolved V gene and the rest for unknown reasons. The sample yields approximately 25,000 clones; approximately 75% were counted once. The top ten hold 5% to 8% of the sample. The source material was peripheral blood. The receptor set was obtained from a man aged 50-59 years with COVID-19, enrolled during active disease.

The chain recombines TRBV3-1 (or the pseudogene TRBV3-2) with TRBJ1-1, with 8 bases identical to TRBD1. This CDR3 region has 14 residues. The germline CDR1 and CDR2 sequences are LGHDT and YNNKEL (reference sequence). The ends lost 2 bases at V and 4 bases at J; junction bases unmatched: 3. The CDR3 bases are TGTGCCAGCAGCCAATTCGACAGGGGCACTGAAGCTTTCTTT. Its protein is CASSQFDRGTEAFF.

In its sample, this clone was seen once. The chain has TRBV12-5 and TRBJ2-1, with 9 bases matching TRBD2. Germline V gene lookup returns CDR1 LGHNT and CDR2 FRNRAP. CDR3 length equals 17 residues. J was trimmed by 0 bases and V by 1 base; bases with no gene match: 4. The CDR3 here is CASGLGGLASSYNEQFF. The CDR3 nucleotides read TGTGCTAGTGGTTTGGGAGGACTAGCGTCCTCCTACAATGAGCAGTTCTTC.

The chain joins TRBV19 to TRBJ2-2; 14 bases match TRBD2. Germline CDR1 is LNHDA and CDR2 is SQIVND (reference sequence). The CDR3 consists of 16 residues. Trimming removed 8 bases from V and 3 bases from J; junction bases left unmatched: 5. The CDR3 loop is CASRLAGGPDTGELFF. The DNA for the CDR3 is TGTGCCAGTCGACTAGCGGGGGGGCCGGACACCGGGGAGCTGTTTTTT. The full variable domain, with the rest looked up from reference TRBV19 and TRBJ2-2, is DGGITQSPKYLFRKEGQNVTLSCEQNLNHDAMYWYRQDPGQGLRLIYYSQIVNDFQKGDIAEGYSVSREKKESFPLTVTSAQKNPTAFYLCASRLAGGPDTGELFFGEGSRLTVL.

CDR3 amino acids: CASSGGSTNEKLFF. CDR3 in DNA: TGCGCCAGCAGTGGAGGATCAACTAATGAAAAACTGTTTTTT. The chain uses TRBV10-1 and TRBJ1-4; D is undetermined. The CDR3 has 14 residues. Germline V CDR1 and CDR2: WNHNN, SYGVQD (reference sequence). Trimming took 4 bases from V and 0 from J, leaving 6 bases between them.

CDR3 sequence: CASSLWGTSGVNEQFF. Here the CDR3 DNA reads TGTGCCAGCAGTTTATGGGGGACTAGCGGGGTCAATGAGCAGTTCTTC. The chain carries TRBV28 and TRBJ2-1, with TRBD2 matching 13 bases. Trimming took 0 bases from V and 6 from J; bases not matched to a gene: 2. Germline CDR1 and CDR2: MDHEN and SYDVKM. The CDR3 sequence is 16 residues long.

This rearrangement joins TRBV10-1 to TRBJ2-7; 7 nucleotides match TRBD1. Germline V gene sequence: CDR1 WNHNN, CDR2 SYGVQD (reference sequence). V lost 2 bases and J lost 2; bases outside the gene matches: 3. The CDR3 is made up of 14 amino acids. CDR3 in amino acids: CASSEGRGTYEQYF. In nucleotides, the CDR3 is TGCGCCAGCAGTGAGGGCAGGGGGACCTACGAGCAGTACTTC.

This clone was seen once. The rearrangement links TRBV24-1 to TRBJ2-1; 11 nucleotides align to TRBD2. The CDR3 is made up of 17 amino acids. The junction had 16 bases not matched to a gene; V was cut back by 3 bases and J by 13 bases. CDR1 is KGHDR, CDR2 SFDVKD, per germline. The CDR3 DNA follows: TGTGCCACCAGTGATGCTACGGGGACTAGCGGACTTCAGAGCCAGTTCTTC. The encoded protein is CATSDATGTSGLQSQFF.

The J gene is TRBJ1-6, the V gene TRBV7-9, with D perhaps TRBD1 (5 bases). CDR1 is SEHNR and CDR2 is FQNEAQ in the germline V gene (reference sequence). This CDR3 is built from 14 residues. The V gene lost 5 bases and the J gene lost 10 bases, with 15 bases spanning the gap. The CDR3 bases are TGTGCCAGCAGCCCCTGGACATTGGACTCACCCCTCCACTTT. This sequence encodes CASSPWTLDSPLHF.

The rearrangement joins TRBV6-6 to TRBJ2-1; 8 nucleotides match TRBD2. Germline V gives CDR1 MNHNY, CDR2 SVGAGI (reference sequence). CDR3 size: 16 residues. The trim removed 0 bases at V and 9 bases at J, leaving 10 bases unmatched. The CDR3: CASSYSGTRGRGEQFF. Written as DNA, the CDR3 is TGTGCCAGCAGTTACTCCGGGACTAGGGGACGTGGTGAGCAGTTCTTC.

The V gene is TRBV29-1, the J gene TRBJ2-3; 7 bases are a match to TRBD1. The germline gives CDR1 SQVTM, CDR2 ANQGSEA. Trimming cost V 0 bases and J 8 bases; bases outside gene matches: 11. The CDR3 length is 15 residues. The DNA for the CDR3 is TGCAGCGTTGAAGATCGACAGGGCGTCTCAGGTACGCAGTATTTT. This sequence encodes CSVEDRQGVSGTQYF.

The chain links TRBV5-1 to TRBJ1-1; unclear D gene. Trimming cost V 4 bases and J 3 bases, with 13 bases left between them. The length of the CDR3 is 14 residues. CDR1 is SGHRS and CDR2 is YFSETQ in the germline V gene. The CDR3 sequence: CASSPFGSDTEAFF. CDR3 sequence (DNA): TGCGCCAGCAGCCCCTTCGGGTCTGACACTGAAGCTTTCTTT.

This clone came up a few times. The gene calls are TRBV5-1 and TRBJ1-1; a possible D gene is TRBD1 (5 bases). With 3 bases removed from V and 2 bases from J, the gap between germline ends came to 8 bases. CDR1 and CDR2 (germline): SGHRS, YFSETQ. This CDR3 is 13 amino acids long. The CDR3 nucleotides read TGCGCCAGCAGCTGGCAGGGTAACACTGAAGCTTTCTTT. This sequence encodes CASSWQGNTEAFF.

The V and J genes are TRBV3-1 (or the pseudogene TRBV3-2) and TRBJ1-4; no firm D call. Trimming shortened V by 1 base and J by 4 bases, and 10 bases separated the two germline ends. The germline V gene encodes CDR1 LGHDT and CDR2 YNNKEL (reference sequence). The CDR3 runs 15 residues. CDR3 sequence reads: CASSQGRGGNEKLFF. The DNA for the CDR3 is TGTGCCAGCAGCCAAGGCCGGGGAGGTAATGAAAAACTGTTTTTT.

The V call is TRBV30, the J call TRBJ2-3; TRBD2 aligns across 7 bases. Trimming took 4 bases from V and 4 from J; bases not matched to a gene: 2. Germline assignment: CDR1 GTSNPN and CDR2 SVGIG (reference sequence). The CDR3 is 12 amino acids. The CDR3 DNA sequence: TGTGCCTGGAAGACTAGCCCAGATACGCAGTATTTT. It yields the protein CAWKTSPDTQYF.

The chain recombines TRBV27 with TRBJ2-2, with D possibly TRBD1 on 6 matching bases. V lost 2 bases and J 8 bases, leaving 15 bases between the germline ends. This CDR3 has 15 amino acids. The germline CDR1 and CDR2 sequences are MNHEY and SMNVEV (reference sequence). The CDR3 protein is CASSLPLDSVGELFF. CDR3 bases: TGTGCCAGCAGTTTACCCCTGGACAGCGTGGGGGAGCTGTTTTTT.

The chain carries TRBV5-1 and TRBJ1-5; tentative D call: TRBD1 (5 bases). V was cut by 1 base and J by 0 bases, with 8 bases left in between. Germline-derived CDR1 and CDR2 are SGHRS and YFSETQ. The CDR3 is 15 amino acids. The DNA of the CDR3 is TGCGCCAGCAGCTTGCAAGGGGATAGCAATCAGCCCCAGCATTTT. Its translation: CASSLQGDSNQPQHF. Variable domain in full (rest from reference TRBV5-1 and TRBJ1-5): KAGVTQTPRYLIKTRGQQVTLSCSPISGHRSVSWYQQTPGQGLQFLFEYFSETQRNKGNFPGRFSGRQFSNSRSEMNVSTLELGDSALYLCASSLQGDSNQPQHFGDGTRLSIL.

This chain joins TRBV30 and TRBJ1-2; no firm D call. The ends were cut back, 1 base at V and 8 bases at J, with 14 bases in the middle. The length of the CDR3 is 13 residues. Germline V gives CDR1 GTSNPN, CDR2 SVGIG (reference sequence). The CDR3 is CAWSASGMGGYTF. The CDR3 DNA follows: TGTGCCTGGAGTGCCAGCGGGATGGGGGGCTACACCTTC.

This chain uses TRBV9 with TRBJ2-1; D not certain. Trimming took 0 bases from V and 6 from J, leaving 10 bases between them. The germline V gene has CDR1 SGDLS and CDR2 YYNGEE. This CDR3 has 14 amino acids. This chain's CDR3 is CASSVEASRNEQFF. The CDR3 bases are TGTGCCAGCAGCGTAGAGGCTAGTCGCAATGAGCAGTTCTTC.

The chain uses TRBV7-9 and TRBJ1-2, with D possibly TRBD1 on 6 matching bases. The CDR3 length is 12 residues. Between the trimmed V and J ends, which lost 6 bases and 6 bases, there was a span of 11 bases. Germline assignment: CDR1 SEHNR and CDR2 FQNEAQ (reference sequence). The CDR3 sequence is CASSPGVHGYTF. DNA of the CDR3: TGTGCCAGCAGTCCAGGGGTCCATGGCTACACCTTC.

The J gene is TRBJ1-5, the V gene TRBV6-1, with TRBD1 matching over 9 bases. Germline trimming cut 1 base from V and 12 bases from J; bases unmatched to any gene: 16. Germline V CDR1 and CDR2: MNHNS, SASEGT. The CDR3 sequence is 17 residues long. CDR3: CASSEDHLGQGQSRQHF. DNA for the CDR3: TGTGCCAGCAGTGAAGACCATTTGGGACAGGGACAATCACGCCAGCATTTT.

V usage is TRBV7-8 and J usage is TRBJ1-5; unclear D gene. Trimming shortened V by 2 bases and J by 5 bases, and 4 bases separated the two germline ends. Germline V lookup: CDR1 SGHVS, CDR2 FQNEAQ. This CDR3 region has 12 residues. This CDR3 reads CASSLPDQPQHF. The CDR3 nucleotides are TGTGCCAGCAGCTTACCGGATCAGCCCCAGCATTTT.

The V call is TRBV6-5, the J call TRBJ2-3; no firm D call. V dropped 5 bases and J dropped 6 bases, with 18 bases sitting between them. CDR3 length equals 15 residues. The germline V gene has CDR1 MNHEY and CDR2 SVGAGI. The CDR3 region has the DNA TGTGCCAGCAGTATTACCCAACCTCCTCGGGATACGCAGTATTTT. This sequence encodes CASSITQPPRDTQYF.

The chain has TRBV7-2 and TRBJ1-3; D possibly corresponds to TRBD1 (6 bases). This CDR3 spans 15 amino acids. Germline V gene data show CDR1 as SGHTA and CDR2 as FQGNSA. V shed 3 bases and J shed 0 bases, with 9 bases lying between them. CDR3 nucleotide sequence: TGTGCCAGCAGCTTCAGGGGCGTCTCTGGAAACACCATATATTTT. Protein product: CASSFRGVSGNTIYF. Together with reference TRBV7-2 and TRBJ1-3, the CDR3 gives the full variable domain: GAGVSQSPSNKVTEKGKDVELRCDPISGHTALYWYRQSLGQGLEFLIYFQGNSAPDKSGLPSDRFSAERTGGSVSTLTIQRTQQEDSAVYLCASSFRGVSGNTIYFGEGSWLTVV.

The chain couples TRBV25-1 to TRBJ1-2; TRBD1 is a possible D gene (6 bases). The V end was cut by 5 bases, the J end by 4 bases, with 11 bases between. The germline gives CDR1 MGHDK, CDR2 SYGVNS. The CDR3 spans 13 residues. The CDR3 DNA sequence: TGTGCCAGCAGTCAGGGGCACAGCTATGGCTACACCTTC. It is translated as CASSQGHSYGYTF.

This clone was counted a few times. The CDR3 region is CASTRDRDKAFF. In DNA, the CDR3 is TGTGCCAGTACCCGGGACAGGGATAAAGCTTTCTTT. The chain uses TRBV19 and TRBJ1-1; 9 bases line up with TRBD1. Trimming took 7 bases from V and 9 from J; bases not matched to a gene: 6. Germline loops: CDR1 LNHDA, CDR2 SQIVND (reference sequence). The CDR3 loop spans 12 amino acids.

This clone has only a few counts. The V call is TRBV5-1, the J call TRBJ2-1; D is unclear. This CDR3 is built from 16 residues. V gave up 1 base and J gave up 0 bases, with 11 bases separating them. Per germline, CDR1 SGHRS and CDR2 YFSETQ. In DNA, the CDR3 is TGCGCCAGCAGCTTGTTGCGTCACCTCTCCTACAATGAGCAGTTCTTC. It codes for CASSLLRHLSYNEQFF.

J is TRBJ1-2 and V is TRBV3-1 (or the pseudogene TRBV3-2); 9 bases match TRBD1. The ends lost 4 bases at V and 1 base at J; junction bases unmatched: 1. Germline CDR1 and CDR2: LGHDT and YNNKEL (reference sequence). The CDR3 runs to 14 residues. CDR3 sequence reads: CASSRTGVNYGYTF. In DNA form, the CDR3 reads TGTGCCAGCAGCCGGACAGGGGTTAACTATGGCTACACCTTC.

The chain carries TRBV5-1 and TRBJ2-5; D is unresolved. CDR3 length: 15 amino acids. The germline V gene has CDR1 SGHRS and CDR2 YFSETQ. Trimming took 0 bases from V and 0 from J, leaving 9 bases between them. The chain's CDR3 is CASSLGALYQETQYF. The CDR3 DNA is TGCGCCAGCAGCTTGGGGGCTTTGTACCAAGAGACCCAGTACTTC. The full variable domain, with the rest looked up from reference TRBV5-1 and TRBJ2-5, is KAGVTQTPRYLIKTRGQQVTLSCSPISGHRSVSWYQQTPGQGLQFLFEYFSETQRNKGNFPGRFSGRQFSNSRSEMNVSTLELGDSALYLCASSLGALYQETQYFGPGTRLLVL.

This chain joins TRBV18 and TRBJ1-2, with TRBD1 identical over 10 bases. This CDR3 has 15 amino acids. J gave up 3 bases and V 9 bases, and 10 bases lay outside the gene matches. Germline loops: CDR1 KGHSH, CDR2 LQKENI. CDR3 sequence: CASSTGTGVDYGYTF. The CDR3 DNA follows: TGTGCCAGTTCAACCGGGACAGGGGTGGACTATGGCTACACCTTC. Drawing the rest from reference TRBV18 and TRBJ1-2, the complete variable domain is NAGVMQNPRHLVRRRGQEARLRCSPMKGHSHVYWYRQLPEEGLKFMVYLQKENIIDESGMPKERFSAEFPKEGPSILRIQQVVRGDSAAYFCASSTGTGVDYGYTFGSGTRLTVV.

The chain's CDR3 is CASSPGTGGRGYTF. The CDR3 DNA sequence: TGCGCCAGCAGCCCCGGGACAGGGGGACGTGGCTACACCTTC. The chain recombines TRBV5-1 with TRBJ1-2; TRBD1 matches at 11 bases. The CDR3 consists of 14 residues. CDR1 is SGHRS and CDR2 is YFSETQ in the germline V gene. V shed 4 bases, J shed 7 bases, and the junction held 6 bases outside the gene matches.

V is TRBV5-1 and J is TRBJ2-4; D gene uncertain. From germline, CDR1 is SGHRS and CDR2 YFSETQ. V lost 1 base, J lost 5 bases, and 10 bases lay in between. The CDR3 extends over 14 amino acids. The CDR3: CASSLSSYENIQYF. CDR3 DNA: TGCGCCAGCAGCTTGTCCAGTTACGAAAACATTCAGTACTTC.

J is TRBJ2-7 and V is TRBV24-1; TRBD1 agrees at 7 bases. CDR1 and CDR2 from the germline V gene are KGHDR and SFDVKD. The CDR3 consists of 12 residues. After removal of 7 bases from V and 6 bases from J, the junction contained 5 bases not matched to a gene. In nucleotides, the CDR3 is TGTGCCACCAGAGAAGGGGGCTCCGAGCAGTACTTC. Its translation: CATREGGSEQYF.